This T cell receptor (beta chain) originates from a study of T cell changes during pregnancy in multiple sclerosis. This clone has just one count. CDR3 length equals 18 residues. Germline V lookup: CDR1 SGHVS, CDR2 FQNEAQ. After removal of 1 base from V and 5 bases from J, the junction contained 14 bases not matched to a gene. The method was immunoSEQ multiplex PCR; TCRdb's version includes in-frame clones alone and lacks a portion of them. The profile shows around 70,000 clones, 92% of them singletons. This specimen consisted of peripheral blood, obtained in the second trimester of pregnancy. The chain has TRBV7-8 and TRBJ2-7; 10 positions match TRBD2. The receptor's source is a female donor with multiple sclerosis, enrolled in a pregnancy study. The chain's CDR3 is CASSLVASGSKVYHEQYF. CDR3 bases: TGTGCCAGCAGCTTAGTTGCTAGCGGGAGTAAAGTCTACCACGAGCAGTACTTC.